This is a list of T cell receptor beta chains from one sample in a study of OX40 agonist ivuxolimab in advanced cancers. Using immunoSEQ multiplex PCR, the repertoire was profiled, and TCRdb retains in-frame clones only, with some absent. The table has tens of thousands of clones, 85% to 90% seen once. The sample consisted of CD4+ or CD8+ T cells sorted from blood, taken in a trial of the OX40 agonist ivuxolimab. All receptors come from an adult with an advanced solid tumor such as melanoma, head and neck, liver or kidney cancer. Both conserved end residues are part of each CDR3. Each record gives: clone size, V gene, D gene, J gene, CDR3 DNA, CDR3 protein. The D gene is left open where the match is weak. A clone size is listed for some rows: how often the clone was seen (once, few, many), or a class if it is expanded.

clone_size: few; v_call: TRBV2; d_call: .; j_call: TRBJ1-6; cdr3_nt: TGTGCCAGCACTCTAAGCACAGCCACGCGGAATTCACCCCTCCACTTT; cdr3_aa: CASTLSTATRNSPLHF
clone_size: once; v_call: TRBV14; d_call: .; j_call: TRBJ2-1; cdr3_nt: TGTGCCAGCAGCCAAGCGAGGAGCTCCTACAATGAGCAGTTCTTC; cdr3_aa: CASSQARSSYNEQFF
clone_size: .; v_call: TRBV18; d_call: TRBD1; j_call: TRBJ1-3; cdr3_nt: TGTGCCAGCTCACTATACGGACAGGAAGGGGCCTCTGGAAACACCATATATTTT; cdr3_aa: CASSLYGQEGASGNTIYF
clone_size: few; v_call: TRBV25-1; d_call: .; j_call: TRBJ1-6; cdr3_nt: TGTGCCAGCGGGGCTGGGGTGTGGAATTCACCCCTCCACTTT; cdr3_aa: CASGAGVWNSPLHF
clone_size: once; v_call: TRBV6-1; d_call: .; j_call: TRBJ2-7; cdr3_nt: TGTGCCAGCAGTGAAAGGGAAGGACAGTTCCAATTTGGGGCGTACGAGCAGTACTTC; cdr3_aa: CASSEREGQFQFGAYEQYF
clone_size: .; v_call: TRBV5-1; d_call: .; j_call: TRBJ2-1; cdr3_nt: TGCGCCAGCAGCTTGGGCCCCCAGCTCAATGAGCAGTTCTTC; cdr3_aa: CASSLGPQLNEQFF
clone_size: .; v_call: TRBV5-6; d_call: .; j_call: TRBJ1-6; cdr3_nt: TGTGCCAGCAGCTTGGTATCGGGGGCGAATAATTCACCCCTCCACTTT; cdr3_aa: CASSLVSGANNSPLHF
clone_size: .; v_call: TRBV5-6; d_call: TRBD1; j_call: TRBJ1-5; cdr3_nt: TGTGCCAGCAGCTTGCAGGGGGATCAGCCCCAGCATTTT; cdr3_aa: CASSLQGDQPQHF
clone_size: .; v_call: TRBV6-5; d_call: TRBD1; j_call: TRBJ2-7; cdr3_nt: TGTGCCAGCAGAAGACTGGGGACAGGGGGCGGGGAGCAGTACTTC; cdr3_aa: CASRRLGTGGGEQYF
clone_size: .; v_call: TRBV18; d_call: .; j_call: TRBJ2-2; cdr3_nt: TGTGCCAGCTCACCACCTCCCGGGGAGCTGTTTTTT; cdr3_aa: CASSPPPGELFF
clone_size: .; v_call: TRBV27; d_call: .; j_call: TRBJ1-1; cdr3_nt: TGTGCCAGCAGTTTCGCCGGGACTCTTCTCCGCTCTGAAGCTTTCTTT; cdr3_aa: CASSFAGTLLRSEAFF
clone_size: once; v_call: TRBV7-8; d_call: TRBD1; j_call: TRBJ1-5; cdr3_nt: TGTGCCAGCAGCTTAGGGGTGCAGGGGGCAGGCAATCAGCCCCAGCATTTT; cdr3_aa: CASSLGVQGAGNQPQHF
clone_size: .; v_call: TRBV7-9; d_call: .; j_call: TRBJ1-2; cdr3_nt: TGTGCCAGCAGCTCCCGGGGACGGACCTATGGCTACACCTTC; cdr3_aa: CASSSRGRTYGYTF
clone_size: once; v_call: TRBV20-1; d_call: .; j_call: TRBJ2-1; cdr3_nt: TGCAGTGCAACTGATAACGAGCAGTTCTTC; cdr3_aa: CSATDNEQFF
clone_size: .; v_call: TRBV28; d_call: TRBD1; j_call: TRBJ1-1; cdr3_nt: TGTGCCAGCAGTACTCGGACAGGGCCCATGGGGACACACACTGAAGCTTTCTTT; cdr3_aa: CASSTRTGPMGTHTEAFF
clone_size: .; v_call: TRBV6-5; d_call: TRBD2; j_call: TRBJ2-7; cdr3_nt: TGTGCCAGCAGCTTAGCGGGAGGGATCGAGCAGTACTTC; cdr3_aa: CASSLAGGIEQYF
clone_size: .; v_call: TRBV14; d_call: .; j_call: TRBJ1-3; cdr3_nt: TGTGCCAGCAGCTTACAGGAATACTCTGGAAACACCATATATTTT; cdr3_aa: CASSLQEYSGNTIYF
clone_size: once; v_call: TRBV19; d_call: .; j_call: TRBJ1-3; cdr3_nt: TGTGCCAGTGGCAGTAAGTCTGGAAACACCATATATTTT; cdr3_aa: CASGSKSGNTIYF
clone_size: .; v_call: TRBV28; d_call: .; j_call: TRBJ2-7; cdr3_nt: TGTGCCAGCAGTTATGCGTGGACGGCCGACTACGAGCAGTACTTC; cdr3_aa: CASSYAWTADYEQYF
clone_size: .; v_call: TRBV28; d_call: .; j_call: TRBJ2-7; cdr3_nt: TGTGCCAGCAGTTCGTCAACTGGGGGGTACGAGCAGTACTTC; cdr3_aa: CASSSSTGGYEQYF
clone_size: .; v_call: TRBV10-2; d_call: .; j_call: TRBJ1-1; cdr3_nt: TGCGCCAGCAGTGAGTCGAATTGGCCGATGAACACTGAAGCTTTCTTT; cdr3_aa: CASSESNWPMNTEAFF
clone_size: .; v_call: TRBV5-6; d_call: .; j_call: TRBJ1-4; cdr3_nt: TGTGCCAGCAGCTCTCTCCTCGGACGGTCAACTAATGAAAAACTGTTTTTT; cdr3_aa: CASSSLLGRSTNEKLFF